The sequence of this T cell receptor beta chain was determined in a study of shared clonotypes between healthy human individuals. Background on the study: Used for every donor were three CD4 naive, three CD4 memory, two CD8 naive and one CD8 memory plate. Study observations and caveats: All-four-donor shared clonotypes had higher generation probabilities than non-shared clonotypes did.

From germline, CDR1 is LNHDA and CDR2 SQIVND (reference sequence). Trimming took off 5 bases at V and 5 bases at J, with 9 bases between the two ends. The CDR3 has 12 residues. Details on this clone: The antigen remains undetermined.

Across several immunoSEQ plates, the genomic DNA of each subset was split evenly. Some 30,000 T cell genomes (approximately 190 ng DNA) went into each sorted-subset replicate. The assay was immunoSEQ multiplex PCR, and TCRdb's table has in-frame clones only and misses some. The sample contains about 380,000 clones, 90% to 97% of which appear only once. The sample consisted of memory CD8+ T cells sorted from blood. Indicated subset: CD45RO+ cells pooled with CCR7-negative TemRA cells. This sequence originates from a man younger than 40 in good health. The rearrangement joins TRBV19 to TRBJ1-2; D ambiguous. The CDR3 nucleotides read TGTGCCAGTAGTCCTGACAATTATGGCTACACCTTC. It is translated as CASSPDNYGYTF.